This T cell receptor beta chain was captured in a study of blood T cell repertoires in COVID-19. Turning to the study itself: Collection of acute and convalescent COVID-19 samples took place in the United States, Italy and Spain. PBMCs, B-cell-depleted T cells, or T cells provided the cDNA or gDNA that made up the material.

Study processing details: Amplification of reference gene primers provided the estimated nucleated cell counts. Using immunoSEQ multiplex PCR, the repertoire was profiled, and TCRdb retains in-frame clones only, with some absent. D and trimming come from the DNA, and the V and J calls and clone size come from that table. The data contain around 260,000 clones, 80% to 90% of them singletons. Patients of the Seattle cohort, enrolled during active infection, were followed longitudinally. This clone came up once. CDR1 is SGHVS and CDR2 is FNYEAQ in the germline V gene. J lost 7 bases, V lost 3 bases, and 13 bases had no gene match. This CDR3 contains 16 residues.

V is TRBV7-6 and J is TRBJ2-3; TRBD1 matches 7 bases. The sequenced material came from peripheral blood. The receptor was isolated from a woman between 65 and 79 years old with COVID-19, enrolled during active disease. The CDR3: CASSFLSDRAVYTQYF. In DNA form, the CDR3 reads TGTGCCAGCAGCTTCTTGTCCGACAGGGCTGTATATACGCAGTATTTT.